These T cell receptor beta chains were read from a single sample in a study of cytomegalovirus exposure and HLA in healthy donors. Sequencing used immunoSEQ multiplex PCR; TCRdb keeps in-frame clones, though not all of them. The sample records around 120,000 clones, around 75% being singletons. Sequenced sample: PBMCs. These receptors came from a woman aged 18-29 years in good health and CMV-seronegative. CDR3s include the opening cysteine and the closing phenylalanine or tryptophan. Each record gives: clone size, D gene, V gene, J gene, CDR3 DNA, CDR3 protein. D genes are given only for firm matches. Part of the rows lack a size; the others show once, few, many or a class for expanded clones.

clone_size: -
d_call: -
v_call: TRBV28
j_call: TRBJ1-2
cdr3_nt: TGTGCCAGCAGTTTGGGAGGGGTTCCTGGCTACACCTTC
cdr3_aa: CASSLGGVPGYTF

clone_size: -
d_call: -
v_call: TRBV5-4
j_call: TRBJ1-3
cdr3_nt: TGTGCCAGCAGCTCCGGACAGAACGTCTCTGGAAACACCATATATTTT
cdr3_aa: CASSSGQNVSGNTIYF

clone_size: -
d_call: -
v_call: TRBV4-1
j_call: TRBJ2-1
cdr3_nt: TGCGCCAGCAGTCTTCAGCTGGGGCCCCGGACAGACAATGAGCAGTTCTTC
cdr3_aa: CASSLQLGPRTDNEQFF

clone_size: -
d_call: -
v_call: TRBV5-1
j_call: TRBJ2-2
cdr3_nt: TGCGCCAGCAGCTTGGGGGGCCGGGGGAGCACCGGGGAGCTGTTTTTT
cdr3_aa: CASSLGGRGSTGELFF

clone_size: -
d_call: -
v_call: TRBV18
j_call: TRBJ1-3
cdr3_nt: TGTGCCAGCTCACCCGACACGGGAGTCTCTGGAAACACCATATATTTT
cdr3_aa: CASSPDTGVSGNTIYF

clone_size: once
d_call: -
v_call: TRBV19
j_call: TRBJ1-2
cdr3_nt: TGTGCCAGTAGTCCGGGAGGGATTAACTATGGCTACACCTTC
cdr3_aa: CASSPGGINYGYTF

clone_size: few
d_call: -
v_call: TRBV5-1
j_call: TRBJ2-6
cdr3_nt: TGCGCCAGCAGCTTGGACTCAGGGGCCAACGTCCTGACTTTC
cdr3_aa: CASSLDSGANVLTF

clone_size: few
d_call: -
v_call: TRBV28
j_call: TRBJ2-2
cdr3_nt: TGTGCCCTACAGGGGGGGGTCCAAAGGAACACCGGGGAGCTGTTTTTT
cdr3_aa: CALQGGVQRNTGELFF

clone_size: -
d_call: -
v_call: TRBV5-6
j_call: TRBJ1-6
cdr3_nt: TGTGCCAGCAGCTTGACAGAGGGCATCTGGATGGCCCTCCACTTT
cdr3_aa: CASSLTEGIWMALHF

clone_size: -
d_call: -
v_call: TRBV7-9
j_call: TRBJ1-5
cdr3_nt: TGTGCCAGCAGCTTAGTCCAGAACAATCAGCCCCAGCATTTT
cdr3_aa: CASSLVQNNQPQHF

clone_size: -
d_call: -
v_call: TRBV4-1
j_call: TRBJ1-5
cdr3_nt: TGCGCCAGCAGCCAAGACCCCTTGGGCAGTCAGCCCCAGCATTTT
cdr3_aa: CASSQDPLGSQPQHF

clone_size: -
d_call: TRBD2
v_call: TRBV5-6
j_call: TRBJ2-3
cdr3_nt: TGTGCCAGCAGCACCGGGACTAGCGGGGGGAGCACAGATACGCAGTATTTT
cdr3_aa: CASSTGTSGGSTDTQYF

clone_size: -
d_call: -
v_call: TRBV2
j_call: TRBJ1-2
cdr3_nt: TGTGCCAGCAGTCTTCTTATTCGGGGCTACACCTTC
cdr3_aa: CASSLLIRGYTF

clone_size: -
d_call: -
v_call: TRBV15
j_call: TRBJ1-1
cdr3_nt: TGTGCCACCGCCGACAGATATAACACTGAAGCTTTCTTT
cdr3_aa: CATADRYNTEAFF

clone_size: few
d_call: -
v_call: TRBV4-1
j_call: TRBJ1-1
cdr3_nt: TGCGCCAGCAGGCAAAAGCCCATCACTGAAGCTTTCTTT
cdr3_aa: CASRQKPITEAFF

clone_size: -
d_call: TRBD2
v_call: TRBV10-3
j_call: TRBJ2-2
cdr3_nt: TGTGCCATCAGCCAGCGGGGATTCCCTATCGCGAACACCGGGGAGCTGTTTTTT
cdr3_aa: CAISQRGFPIANTGELFF

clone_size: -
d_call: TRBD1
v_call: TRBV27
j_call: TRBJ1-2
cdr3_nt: TGTGCCAGCAGTCCTAGGGACAGTTCATTCTATGGCTACACCTTC
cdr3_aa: CASSPRDSSFYGYTF

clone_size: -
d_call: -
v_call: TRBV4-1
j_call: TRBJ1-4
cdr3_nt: TGCGCCAGCAGCCACCACCCCGGTGCAACTAATGAAAAACTGTTTTTT
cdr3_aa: CASSHHPGATNEKLFF

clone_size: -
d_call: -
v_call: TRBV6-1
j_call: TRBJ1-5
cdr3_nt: TGTGCCAGCAGTGAAGGGAGGGGCAATCAGCCCCAGCATTTT
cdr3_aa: CASSEGRGNQPQHF

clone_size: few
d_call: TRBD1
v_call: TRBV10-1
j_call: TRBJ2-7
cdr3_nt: TGCGCCAGCAGTGCGGGACAGGGTGCCTACGAGCAGTACTTC
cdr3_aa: CASSAGQGAYEQYF

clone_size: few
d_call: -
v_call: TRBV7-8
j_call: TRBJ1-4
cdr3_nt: TGTGCCAGCAGGGCTCGCGAAAAACTGTTTTTT
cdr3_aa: CASRAREKLFF

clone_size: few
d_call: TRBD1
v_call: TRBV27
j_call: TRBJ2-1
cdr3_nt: TGTGCCAGCAGTCCCTCAACCTATGACAGGGCGTCCTACAATGAGCAGTTCTTC
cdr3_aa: CASSPSTYDRASYNEQFF

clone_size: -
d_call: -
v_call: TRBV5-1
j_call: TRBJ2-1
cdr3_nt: TGCGCCAGCAGCTTGGCCGAGGGGAGGTTGGGACTCGAGCAGTTCTTC
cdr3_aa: CASSLAEGRLGLEQFF

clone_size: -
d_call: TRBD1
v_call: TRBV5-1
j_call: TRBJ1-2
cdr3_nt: TGCGCCAGCAGCCCTTATACCGGGACAGGGGCTGAGGGCTACACCTTC
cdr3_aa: CASSPYTGTGAEGYTF

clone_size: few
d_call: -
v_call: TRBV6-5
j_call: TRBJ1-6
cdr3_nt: TGTGCCAGCAGTTCTCGCGGGGGGGGTTCGTCACCCCTCCACTTT
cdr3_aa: CASSSRGGGSSPLHF

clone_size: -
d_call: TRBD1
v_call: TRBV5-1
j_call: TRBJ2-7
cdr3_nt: TGCGCCAGCAGCTTGGAGACAGGGTCCGCCGAGCAGTACTTC
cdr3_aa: CASSLETGSAEQYF

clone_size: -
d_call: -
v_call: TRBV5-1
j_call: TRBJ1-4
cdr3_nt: TGCGCCAGCGCCGCGGTTGGAACTAATGAAAAACTGTTTTTT
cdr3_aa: CASAAVGTNEKLFF

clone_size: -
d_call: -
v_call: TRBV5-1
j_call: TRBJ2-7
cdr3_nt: TGCGCCAGCAGGATTAGCGGCTCCTACGAGCAGTACTTC
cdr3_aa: CASRISGSYEQYF

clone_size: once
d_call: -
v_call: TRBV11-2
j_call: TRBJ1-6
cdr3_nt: TGTGCCAGCAGCTTGGAGCAGGGATATTCACCCCTCCACTTT
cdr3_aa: CASSLEQGYSPLHF

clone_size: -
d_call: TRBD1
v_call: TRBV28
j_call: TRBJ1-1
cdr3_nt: TGTGCCAGCAGTCCCTGGACAGGGAGGGTTATAGACACTGAAGCTTTCTTT
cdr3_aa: CASSPWTGRVIDTEAFF

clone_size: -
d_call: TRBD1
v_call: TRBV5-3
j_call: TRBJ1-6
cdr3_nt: TGTGCCAGAAGCTCCCCAGGGGGGTATTCACCCCTCCACTTT
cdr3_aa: CARSSPGGYSPLHF

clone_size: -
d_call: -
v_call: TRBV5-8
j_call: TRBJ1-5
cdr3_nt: TGTGCCAGCAGCCATTGGGGGGAAAGCAATCAGCCCCAGCATTTT
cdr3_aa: CASSHWGESNQPQHF

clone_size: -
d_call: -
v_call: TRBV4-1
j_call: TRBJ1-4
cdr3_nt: TGCGCCAGCAGCCAACCGGGGAGCGGGCATGAAAAACTGTTTTTT
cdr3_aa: CASSQPGSGHEKLFF

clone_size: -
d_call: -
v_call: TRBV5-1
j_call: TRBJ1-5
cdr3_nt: TGCGCCAGCAGCGCAGGGGACGATGGGCCCCAGCATTTT
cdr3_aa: CASSAGDDGPQHF

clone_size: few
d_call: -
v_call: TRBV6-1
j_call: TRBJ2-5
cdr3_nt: TGTGCCAGCAGTGAAAATCGTCTCAGCCAAGAGACCCAGTACTTC
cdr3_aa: CASSENRLSQETQYF

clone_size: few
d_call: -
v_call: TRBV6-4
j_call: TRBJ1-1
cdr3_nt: TGTGCCAGCAGTGACTCGCAGTTCGGCGGGCTTGGGAACACTGAAGCTTTCTTT
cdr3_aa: CASSDSQFGGLGNTEAFF

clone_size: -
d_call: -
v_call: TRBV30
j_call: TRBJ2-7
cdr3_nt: TGTGCCTGGAGTGTCGGAGGGGGCGGCTACGAGCAGTACTTC
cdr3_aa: CAWSVGGGGYEQYF

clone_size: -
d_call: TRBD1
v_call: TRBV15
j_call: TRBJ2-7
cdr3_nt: TGTGCCACCAGCAGGCCCGGGACAGGGAAGGGCGAGCAGTACTTC
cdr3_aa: CATSRPGTGKGEQYF

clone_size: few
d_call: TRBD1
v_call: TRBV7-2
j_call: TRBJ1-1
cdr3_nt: TGTGCCAGCAGCCCGGGACAGGGGGCTTGGACTGAAGCTTTCTTT
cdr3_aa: CASSPGQGAWTEAFF

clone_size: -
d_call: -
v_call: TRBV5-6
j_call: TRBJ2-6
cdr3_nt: TGTGCCAGCAGCTTGGTTCTCCTGAGCTCTGGGGCCAACGTCCTGACTTTC
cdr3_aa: CASSLVLLSSGANVLTF

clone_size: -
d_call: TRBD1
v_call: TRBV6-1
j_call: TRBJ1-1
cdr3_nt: TGTGCCAGCAGTGAGGACAGGGGCACTGAAGCTTTCTTT
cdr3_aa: CASSEDRGTEAFF